Described below is a single T cell receptor (beta chain) sequence and its context. Its antigen is still unknown. This specimen comes from a study of monozygotic twins with inflammatory bowel disease. Points from the study as a whole: Telling apart the different T cell subtypes was not possible.

TCRdb reprocessed the 5' RACE reads, keeping one entry per CDR3 protein, no DNA. The table gives approximately 160,000 distinct CDR3 sequences; the top ten clones make up less than 7.5% of it. This clonotype was obtained from a human donor with ulcerative colitis or Crohn's disease, or a healthy co-twin of an affected twin (not recorded which). Sequenced material: blood.

The CDR3 is CAISRTGLTYEQYF. This rearrangement joins TRBV10-3 to TRBJ2-7; TCRdb gives TRBD1 as the D gene, but with no DNA this cannot be confirmed. The CDR3 has 14 amino acids. Germline assignment: CDR1 ENHRY and CDR2 SYGVKD.